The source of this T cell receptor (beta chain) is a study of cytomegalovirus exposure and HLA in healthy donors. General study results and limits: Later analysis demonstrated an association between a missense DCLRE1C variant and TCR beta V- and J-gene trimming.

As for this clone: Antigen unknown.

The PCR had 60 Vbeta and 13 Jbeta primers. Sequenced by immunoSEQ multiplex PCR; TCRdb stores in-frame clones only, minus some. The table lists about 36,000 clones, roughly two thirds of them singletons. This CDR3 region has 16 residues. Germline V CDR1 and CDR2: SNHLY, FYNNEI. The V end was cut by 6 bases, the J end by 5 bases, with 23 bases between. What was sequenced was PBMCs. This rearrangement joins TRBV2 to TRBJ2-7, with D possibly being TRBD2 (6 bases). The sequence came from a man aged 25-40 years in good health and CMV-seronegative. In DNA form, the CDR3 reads TGTGCCAGCAGCCTCCAGGGACTTCCGGAGGCCAACGAGCAGTACTTC. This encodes CASSLQGLPEANEQYF.